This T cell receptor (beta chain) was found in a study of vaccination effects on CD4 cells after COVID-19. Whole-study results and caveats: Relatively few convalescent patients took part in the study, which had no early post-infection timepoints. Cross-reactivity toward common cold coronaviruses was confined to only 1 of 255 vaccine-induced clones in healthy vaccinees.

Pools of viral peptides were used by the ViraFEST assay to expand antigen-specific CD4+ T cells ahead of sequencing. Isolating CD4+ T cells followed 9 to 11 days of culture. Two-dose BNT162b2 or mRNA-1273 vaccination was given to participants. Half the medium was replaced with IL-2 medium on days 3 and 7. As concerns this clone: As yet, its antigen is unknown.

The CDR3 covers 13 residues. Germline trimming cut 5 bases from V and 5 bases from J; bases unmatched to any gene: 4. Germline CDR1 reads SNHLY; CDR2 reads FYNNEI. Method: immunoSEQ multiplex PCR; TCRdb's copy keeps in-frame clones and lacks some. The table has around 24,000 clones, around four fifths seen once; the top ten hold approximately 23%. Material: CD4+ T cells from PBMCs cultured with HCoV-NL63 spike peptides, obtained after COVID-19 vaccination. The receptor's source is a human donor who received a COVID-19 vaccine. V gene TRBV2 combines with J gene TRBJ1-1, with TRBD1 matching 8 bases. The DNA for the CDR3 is TGTGCCAGCAGTAGGACAGGGAGTACTGAAGCTTTCTTT. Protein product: CASSRTGSTEAFF.